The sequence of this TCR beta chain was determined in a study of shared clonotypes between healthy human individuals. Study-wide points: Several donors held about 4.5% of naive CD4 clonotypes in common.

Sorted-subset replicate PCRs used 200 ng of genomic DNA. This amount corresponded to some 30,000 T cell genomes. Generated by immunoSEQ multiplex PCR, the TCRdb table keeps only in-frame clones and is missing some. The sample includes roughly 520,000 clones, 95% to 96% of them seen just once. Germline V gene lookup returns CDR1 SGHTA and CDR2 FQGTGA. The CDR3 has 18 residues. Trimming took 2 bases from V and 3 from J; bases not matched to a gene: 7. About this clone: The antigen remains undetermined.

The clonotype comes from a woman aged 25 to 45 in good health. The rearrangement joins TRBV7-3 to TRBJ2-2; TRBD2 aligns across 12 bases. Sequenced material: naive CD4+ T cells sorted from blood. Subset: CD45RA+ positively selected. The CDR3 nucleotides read TGTGCCAGCAGCTTAGGCCTAGCGGGAGGGCTATACACCGGGGAGCTGTTTTTT. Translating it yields CASSLGLAGGLYTGELFF.